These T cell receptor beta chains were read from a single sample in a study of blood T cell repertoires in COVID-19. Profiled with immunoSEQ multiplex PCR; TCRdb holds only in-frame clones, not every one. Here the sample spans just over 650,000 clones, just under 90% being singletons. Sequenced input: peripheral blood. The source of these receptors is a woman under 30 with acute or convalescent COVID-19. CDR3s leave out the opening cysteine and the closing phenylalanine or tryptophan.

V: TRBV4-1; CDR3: ASSQAGIDEAF
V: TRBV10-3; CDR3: AISDRGANYGYT
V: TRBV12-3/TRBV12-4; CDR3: ASGQGEMRAF
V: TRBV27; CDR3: ASSPLGGAPGGYT
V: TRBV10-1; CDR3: ASSRRNCRSGNTIY
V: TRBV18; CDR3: ASSPGTAVGYT
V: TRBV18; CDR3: ASSPPSGASYGYT
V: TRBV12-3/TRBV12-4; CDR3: ASNGRGYYGYT
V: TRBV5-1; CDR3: ASSLESGHYGYT
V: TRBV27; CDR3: ASSFGQVNTEAF
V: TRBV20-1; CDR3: SASTRSARNTEAF
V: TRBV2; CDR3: ASSVSVSVGGYT
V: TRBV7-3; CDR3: ASSRASTDTQY